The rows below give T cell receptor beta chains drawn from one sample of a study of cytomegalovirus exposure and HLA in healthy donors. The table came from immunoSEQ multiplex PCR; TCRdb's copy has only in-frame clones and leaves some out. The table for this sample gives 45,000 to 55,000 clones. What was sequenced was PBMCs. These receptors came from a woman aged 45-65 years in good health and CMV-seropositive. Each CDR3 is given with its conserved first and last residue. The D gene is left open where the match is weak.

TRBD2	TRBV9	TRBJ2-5	CASSPGTSGAPQVRETQYF	TGTGCCAGCAGCCCCGGGACTAGCGGGGCCCCCCAGGTGCGAGAGACCCAGTACTTC
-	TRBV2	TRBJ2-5	CASRGLQETQYF	TGTGCCAGCAGGGGGCTTCAAGAGACCCAGTACTTC
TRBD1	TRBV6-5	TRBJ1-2	CASRGDRDRYTF	TGTGCCAGCAGGGGGGACAGGGACCGTTACACCTTC
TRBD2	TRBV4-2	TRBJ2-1	CASSPREASGSEQFF	TGTGCCAGCAGCCCAAGAGAAGCTAGCGGGAGTGAGCAGTTCTTC
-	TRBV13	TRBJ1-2	CASSLREVRGGYTF	TGTGCCAGCAGCCTAAGGGAGGTGCGAGGTGGCTACACCTTC
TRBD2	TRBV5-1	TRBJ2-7	CASRTSGSDRKEQYF	TGCGCCAGCCGGACTAGCGGGAGTGATCGAAAAGAGCAGTACTTC
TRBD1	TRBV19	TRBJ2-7	CASSTYRGEQYF	TGTGCCAGTAGTACCTACAGGGGCGAGCAGTACTTC
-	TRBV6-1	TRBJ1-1	CASSVHGLGTEAFF	TGTGCCAGCAGTGTGCATGGGCTCGGAACTGAAGCTTTCTTT
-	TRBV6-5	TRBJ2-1	CASSFMAVNEQFF	TGTGCCAGCAGTTTTATGGCTGTCAATGAGCAGTTCTTC
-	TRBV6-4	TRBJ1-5	CASSDTGDGNQPQHF	TGTGCCAGCAGTGATACCGGGGATGGCAATCAGCCCCAGCATTTT
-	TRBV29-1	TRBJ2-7	CSVEGGPYEQYF	TGCAGCGTTGAGGGGGGACCCTACGAGCAGTACTTC
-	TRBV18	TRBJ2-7	CASSPSVNNEQYF	TGTGCCAGCTCACCTTCCGTCAACAACGAGCAGTACTTC
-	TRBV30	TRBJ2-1	CAWSVLAGRSYNEQFF	TGTGCCTGGAGTGTACTAGCAGGGCGCTCCTACAATGAGCAGTTCTTC
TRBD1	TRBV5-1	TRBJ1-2	CASSLTTGTGYGYTF	TGCGCCAGCAGCTTGACAACCGGGACAGGCTATGGCTACACCTTC